This is a list of T cell receptor beta chains from one sample in a study of T cell responses to AZD1222 COVID-19 vaccine. TCRdb keeps only in-frame clones here, not all; method: immunoSEQ multiplex PCR. This table holds about 180,000 clones, about 90% found once. This sample comprised peripheral blood, obtained 28 days after the second AZD1222 dose. These receptors originate from an adult who received the AZD1222 COVID-19 vaccine. Each CDR3 is given with its conserved first and last residue. D genes are given only for firm matches. Expanded clones get a size class; other rows say once, few or many, or leave the size out.

d_call: -
clone_size: -
j_call: TRBJ1-2
v_call: TRBV30
cdr3_aa: CAWSVRNWDNDGYTF
cdr3_nt: TGTGCCTGGAGTGTACGTAACTGGGACAACGATGGCTACACCTTC

d_call: -
clone_size: -
j_call: TRBJ1-1
v_call: TRBV18
cdr3_aa: CASSPSRAPETEAFF
cdr3_nt: TGTGCCAGCTCACCGTCAAGGGCTCCCGAAACTGAAGCTTTCTTT

d_call: TRBD1
clone_size: -
j_call: TRBJ1-3
v_call: TRBV27
cdr3_aa: CASRSLGQGSGNTIYF
cdr3_nt: TGTGCCAGCAGGTCACTTGGACAGGGGTCTGGAAACACCATATATTTT

d_call: TRBD1
clone_size: few
j_call: TRBJ2-5
v_call: TRBV11-2
cdr3_aa: CASSGGTGIGDTQYF
cdr3_nt: TGTGCCAGCAGCGGAGGGACAGGGATAGGGGATACCCAGTACTTC

d_call: -
clone_size: few
j_call: TRBJ2-2
v_call: TRBV5-5
cdr3_aa: CASSLSLLITGELFF
cdr3_nt: TGTGCCAGCAGCTTGAGCCTACTAATCACCGGGGAGCTGTTTTTT

d_call: -
clone_size: -
j_call: TRBJ2-5
v_call: TRBV7-2
cdr3_aa: CASSLGLVQETQYF
cdr3_nt: TGTGCCAGCAGCTTAGGACTAGTCCAAGAGACCCAGTACTTC

d_call: -
clone_size: -
j_call: TRBJ2-6
v_call: TRBV2
cdr3_aa: CASSPTGSGANVLTF
cdr3_nt: TGTGCCAGCAGTCCGACAGGCTCTGGGGCCAACGTCCTGACTTTC

d_call: -
clone_size: -
j_call: TRBJ1-1
v_call: TRBV5-8
cdr3_aa: CASSLDYRDGSEAFF
cdr3_nt: TGTGCCAGCAGCTTAGACTACCGGGACGGTAGTGAAGCTTTCTTT

d_call: -
clone_size: -
j_call: TRBJ2-4
v_call: TRBV21-1
cdr3_aa: CASSKGTGGEGENIQYF
cdr3_nt: TGTGCCAGCAGCAAAGGGACAGGGGGCGAAGGGGAAAACATTCAGTACTTC

d_call: TRBD1
clone_size: -
j_call: TRBJ2-1
v_call: TRBV7-3
cdr3_aa: CASSLGQDEQFF
cdr3_nt: TGTGCCAGCAGCCTGGGACAGGATGAGCAGTTCTTC

d_call: -
clone_size: -
j_call: TRBJ1-5
v_call: TRBV2
cdr3_aa: CASSGQSNQPQHF
cdr3_nt: TGTGCCAGCAGCGGACAGTCCAATCAGCCCCAGCATTTT

d_call: -
clone_size: -
j_call: TRBJ1-4
v_call: TRBV29-1
cdr3_aa: CSVEDGGTNEKLFF
cdr3_nt: TGCAGCGTTGAAGATGGAGGAACTAATGAAAAACTGTTTTTT

d_call: -
clone_size: -
j_call: TRBJ1-1
v_call: TRBV6-6
cdr3_aa: CASSFQRNTEAFF
cdr3_nt: TGTGCCAGCAGTTTCCAGCGGAACACTGAAGCTTTCTTT

d_call: TRBD2
clone_size: few
j_call: TRBJ2-5
v_call: TRBV11-2
cdr3_aa: CASSFSGAPGRETQYF
cdr3_nt: TGTGCCAGCAGCTTTAGCGGGGCCCCCGGTAGAGAGACCCAGTACTTC

d_call: TRBD1
clone_size: -
j_call: TRBJ1-2
v_call: TRBV18
cdr3_aa: CASSPGTGGFGYTF
cdr3_nt: TGTGCCAGCTCACCCGGGACAGGGGGTTTTGGCTACACCTTC

d_call: TRBD1
clone_size: -
j_call: TRBJ2-5
v_call: TRBV24-1
cdr3_aa: CATSDSGQGEETQYF
cdr3_nt: TGTGCCACCAGTGATTCGGGACAGGGAGAAGAGACCCAGTACTTC

d_call: TRBD1
clone_size: -
j_call: TRBJ2-5
v_call: TRBV27
cdr3_aa: CASRRDSQETQYF
cdr3_nt: TGTGCCAGCAGGAGGGACAGCCAAGAGACCCAGTACTTC

d_call: -
clone_size: -
j_call: TRBJ2-1
v_call: TRBV5-1
cdr3_aa: CASSLIIHNDYNEQFF
cdr3_nt: TGCGCCAGCAGCCTTATAATCCATAACGACTACAATGAGCAGTTCTTC

d_call: -
clone_size: -
j_call: TRBJ1-5
v_call: TRBV10-3
cdr3_aa: CAISEMGQPQHF
cdr3_nt: TGTGCCATCAGTGAAATGGGTCAGCCCCAGCATTTT

d_call: -
clone_size: -
j_call: TRBJ2-7
v_call: TRBV11-2
cdr3_aa: CASSPRIHSGPFYEQYF
cdr3_nt: TGTGCCAGCAGCCCCCGGATTCACAGCGGACCTTTCTACGAGCAGTACTTC

d_call: -
clone_size: -
j_call: TRBJ1-3
v_call: TRBV2
cdr3_aa: CASRRAGNTIYF
cdr3_nt: TGTGCCAGCCGTAGGGCTGGAAACACCATATATTTT

d_call: TRBD2
clone_size: -
j_call: TRBJ2-3
v_call: TRBV5-6
cdr3_aa: CASSLSSGGRRAQYF
cdr3_nt: TGTGCCAGCAGCTTATCAAGCGGGGGGCGACGGGCGCAGTATTTT

d_call: -
clone_size: -
j_call: TRBJ1-1
v_call: TRBV10-1
cdr3_aa: CALGYCGIRNTEAFF
cdr3_nt: TGCGCCCTCGGGTATTGTGGGATTAGGAACACTGAAGCTTTCTTT

d_call: -
clone_size: once
j_call: TRBJ1-2
v_call: TRBV28
cdr3_aa: CASSPSRDQLFYTF
cdr3_nt: TGTGCCAGCAGCCCTAGCCGGGACCAATTGTTTTACACCTTC

d_call: -
clone_size: -
j_call: TRBJ1-2
v_call: TRBV12-3/TRBV12-4
cdr3_aa: CASSLDDYGYTF
cdr3_nt: TGTGCCAGCAGTTTGGACGACTATGGCTACACCTTC

d_call: -
clone_size: -
j_call: TRBJ1-1
v_call: TRBV6-5
cdr3_aa: CASSPGRVHPEAFF
cdr3_nt: TGTGCCAGCAGCCCGGGACGGGTGCACCCTGAAGCTTTCTTT

d_call: -
clone_size: -
j_call: TRBJ2-1
v_call: TRBV10-1
cdr3_aa: CASSESGGQNEQFF
cdr3_nt: TGCGCCAGCAGTGAGAGTGGCGGCCAAAATGAGCAGTTCTTC

d_call: -
clone_size: -
j_call: TRBJ1-1
v_call: TRBV28
cdr3_aa: CASSLGQTGLAFF
cdr3_nt: TGTGCCAGCAGCCTCGGTCAGACAGGACTGGCTTTCTTT

d_call: TRBD2
clone_size: -
j_call: TRBJ2-5
v_call: TRBV5-4
cdr3_aa: CASSGWGGTQYF
cdr3_nt: TGTGCCAGCAGCGGGTGGGGGGGTACCCAGTACTTC

d_call: -
clone_size: -
j_call: TRBJ1-5
v_call: TRBV27
cdr3_aa: CASRPLSGVSNQPQHF
cdr3_nt: TGTGCCAGCAGACCGCTCTCAGGGGTTAGCAATCAGCCCCAGCATTTT

d_call: -
clone_size: -
j_call: TRBJ2-2
v_call: TRBV5-6
cdr3_aa: CASSGYTGSANTGELFF
cdr3_nt: TGTGCCAGCAGCGGATACACAGGGAGCGCGAACACCGGGGAGCTGTTTTTT

d_call: -
clone_size: -
j_call: TRBJ2-3
v_call: TRBV5-1
cdr3_aa: CASSLDGQPSTDTQYF
cdr3_nt: TGCGCCAGCAGCTTGGATGGACAACCTAGCACAGATACGCAGTATTTT

d_call: -
clone_size: -
j_call: TRBJ2-2
v_call: TRBV7-8
cdr3_aa: CASSLASGSNTGELFF
cdr3_nt: TGTGCCAGCAGCTTAGCGAGCGGTTCGAACACCGGGGAGCTGTTTTTT